The 28 T cell receptor beta chains below were found in one sample sequenced in a study of T cell changes during pregnancy in multiple sclerosis. Profiling relied on immunoSEQ multiplex PCR, and the TCRdb table lists in-frame clones only, not all of them. The sample lists some 50,000 clones, approximately 92% occurring once. The sample in question was peripheral blood, obtained after pregnancy. These receptors were collected from a female donor with multiple sclerosis, enrolled in a pregnancy study.

The chain combines TRBV4-1 with TRBJ2-1; D might be TRBD2 (7 bases). The CDR3 extends over 13 amino acids. Germline V gene data show CDR1 as MGHRA and CDR2 as YSYEKL. Trimming shortened V by 3 bases and J by 9 bases, and 12 bases separated the two germline ends. Here the CDR3 reads CASSQNRGGEQFF. The CDR3 bases are TGCGCCAGCAGCCAGAATAGGGGGGGTGAGCAGTTCTTC.

The chain links TRBV2 to TRBJ1-1; 9 bases are shared with TRBD1. CDR1 and CDR2 (germline): SNHLY, FYNNEI. The CDR3 consists of 14 residues. With V trimmed by 2 bases and J by 5 bases, 3 bases remained unmatched. This chain's CDR3 is CASSELTGGTEAFF. The CDR3 nucleotides are TGTGCCAGCAGTGAACTGACAGGGGGGACTGAAGCTTTCTTT.

CDR3 sequence: CAWTGTLMNTEAFF. The CDR3 DNA is TGTGCCTGGACCGGGACACTTATGAACACTGAAGCTTTCTTT. The V gene is TRBV30, the J gene TRBJ1-1; D is possibly TRBD1 (6 bases). CDR1 and CDR2 from the germline V gene are GTSNPN and SVGIG (reference sequence). Trimming pared 4 bases from V and 0 bases from J, leaving 12 bases between. CDR3 length equals 14 residues.

This chain links TRBV5-4 with TRBJ2-2; D is possibly TRBD2 (5 bases). Per germline, CDR1 SGHNT and CDR2 YYREEE (reference sequence). Trimming shortened V by 3 bases and J by 2 bases, and 14 bases separated the two germline ends. The CDR3 is made up of 16 amino acids. CDR3 sequence (DNA): TGTGCCAGCAGCTACGGGATAGACGCCAACACCGGGGAGCTGTTTTTT. Translated: CASSYGIDANTGELFF. Together with reference TRBV5-4 and TRBJ2-2, the CDR3 gives the full variable domain: ETGVTQSPTHLIKTRGQQVTLRCSSQSGHNTVSWYQQALGQGPQFIFQYYREEENGRGNFPPRFSGLQFPNYSSELNVNALELDDSALYLCASSYGIDANTGELFFGEGSRLTVL.

This sequence joins TRBV6-5 and TRBJ2-5; 9 bases are a match to TRBD1. J was trimmed by 4 bases and V by 2 bases; bases with no gene match: 8. Per germline, CDR1 MNHEY and CDR2 SVGAGI. CDR3 length: 16 amino acids. The CDR3 nucleotides read TGTGCCAGCAGTTACGGGATGGGACAGGGAGGAGAGACCCAGTACTTC. Protein: CASSYGMGQGGETQYF.

J is TRBJ2-7 and V is TRBV5-4, with 9 bases lining up with TRBD1. Germline values: CDR1 SGHNT, CDR2 YYREEE (reference sequence). V lost 1 base, J lost 3 bases, and 5 bases stayed unmatched. The CDR3 consists of 15 residues. In DNA form, the CDR3 reads TGTGCCAGCAGCTTGTCTGGGACAGGGAACTACGAGCAGTACTTC. Its protein is CASSLSGTGNYEQYF.

This chain joins TRBV6-1 and TRBJ1-2; no firm D call. The CDR3 sequence is 15 residues long. Germline values: CDR1 MNHNS, CDR2 SASEGT. V shed 3 bases and J shed 6 bases, with 17 bases lying between them. This chain's CDR3 is CASSERRVAPHGYTF. CDR3 DNA sequence: TGTGCCAGCAGTGAGAGGAGGGTCGCCCCTCATGGCTACACCTTC.

This chain links TRBV5-6 with TRBJ2-6; 8 bases map to TRBD1. The CDR3 has 15 amino acids. The germline V gene encodes CDR1 SGHDT and CDR2 YYEEEE. Losses at the gene ends were 2 bases for V and 10 bases for J; bases not matched to a gene: 8. The CDR3 loop is CASSLGTGRGNVLTF. CDR3 bases: TGTGCCAGCAGCTTAGGGACAGGACGGGGTAACGTCCTGACTTTC.

The chain carries TRBV6-5 and TRBJ1-4; D is uncertain. The CDR3 runs to 13 residues. Deletions cut 10 bases from V and 2 bases from J, with 11 bases between. Germline assignment: CDR1 MNHEY and CDR2 SVGAGI. The CDR3 bases are TGTGCCATAGCCGGGATGACTAATGAAAAACTGTTTTTT. It translates to CAIAGMTNEKLFF.

This chain's CDR3 is CASSMGAGTEAFF. Here the CDR3 DNA reads TGTGCCAGTAGTATGGGGGCCGGCACTGAAGCTTTCTTT. V and J are TRBV19 and TRBJ1-1, with a possible D match to TRBD1 (6 bases). The V end was cut by 3 bases, the J end by 4 bases, with 9 bases between. The CDR3 loop spans 13 amino acids. CDR1 and CDR2 from the germline V gene are LNHDA and SQIVND (reference sequence). Full variable domain (rest looked up from reference TRBV19 and TRBJ1-1): DGGITQSPKYLFRKEGQNVTLSCEQNLNHDAMYWYRQDPGQGLRLIYYSQIVNDFQKGDIAEGYSVSREKKESFPLTVTSAQKNPTAFYLCASSMGAGTEAFFGQGTRLTVV.

The chain employs TRBV19 and TRBJ1-1; D perhaps matches TRBD1 (5 bases). V lost 3 bases and J lost 6, with 11 bases in between. Looked up from germline, CDR1 is LNHDA and CDR2 is SQIVND (reference sequence). CDR3 length: 13 residues. As DNA, the CDR3 is TGTGCCAGTAGTATTGACGGGGGGGCTGAAGCTTTCTTT. As protein: CASSIDGGAEAFF.

In nucleotides, the CDR3 is TGTGCCAGCTCACCATCCAGGGGGCTAATGGGCAATCAGCCCCAGCATTTT. Protein product: CASSPSRGLMGNQPQHF. The V gene is TRBV18, the J gene TRBJ1-5; 8 bases align to TRBD1. V lost 2 bases, J lost 2 bases, and 8 bases stayed unmatched. CDR1 KGHSH and CDR2 LQKENI come from the germline V gene. This CDR3 region has 17 residues.

By frequency in the sample, this clone is medium-sized (0.01 to 0.1%). The V gene is TRBV7-2, the J gene TRBJ1-2; D unclear. Trimming cost V 5 bases and J 8 bases, with 12 bases left between them. There are 12 residues in the CDR3. Germline V gene data show CDR1 as SGHTA and CDR2 as FQGNSA. The CDR3 DNA reads TGTGCCAGCAGCCCACCCCTCGGGGGCTACACCTTC. Translating it yields CASSPPLGGYTF.

This chain connects TRBV30 to TRBJ2-5, with a tentative D call TRBD2 (5 bases). CDR1 is GTSNPN, CDR2 SVGIG, per germline (reference sequence). The CDR3 runs to 13 residues. The V and J ends lost 6 bases and 5 bases respectively, with 16 bases between them. The CDR3 region has the DNA TGTGCCTGTGGTGGAGCGGTGGGGGAGACCCAGTACTTC. This sequence encodes CACGGAVGETQYF.

This sequence joins TRBV5-6 and TRBJ1-2; D unclear. The V end was cut by 0 bases, the J end by 8 bases, with 20 bases between. The V gene's germline CDR1 is SGHDT and CDR2 YYEEEE. CDR3 length: 16 residues. The CDR3 nucleotides read TGTGCCAGCAGCTTGGCAGCCGGACTAAGGGAACGGGGCTACACCTTC. This gives the protein CASSLAAGLRERGYTF.

The chain is built from TRBV18 and TRBJ2-3; 11 bases align to TRBD2. Trimming took 1 base from V and 2 from J; bases not matched to a gene: 2. The CDR3 spans 16 residues. Germline CDR1 reads KGHSH; CDR2 reads LQKENI. The DNA for the CDR3 is TGTGCCAGCTCACCACGACTAGCGGGATTCACAGATACGCAGTATTTT. Protein: CASSPRLAGFTDTQYF.

The genes are TRBV2 and TRBJ2-2; the D is unclear. This CDR3 comprises 15 residues. Germline V gene lookup returns CDR1 SNHLY and CDR2 FYNNEI. The V and J ends lost 7 bases and 5 bases respectively, with 17 bases between them. The CDR3 nucleotides read TGTGCCAGCATTTCCACCGGGTTAACTACCGGGGAGCTGTTTTTT. Amino acid sequence: CASISTGLTTGELFF.

V gene TRBV5-6 combines with J gene TRBJ1-6; D gene uncertain. The CDR3 is made up of 16 amino acids. Germline assignment: CDR1 SGHDT and CDR2 YYEEEE. V lost 2 bases, J lost 0 bases, and 9 bases lay in between. The CDR3 here is CASSFGVSSYNSPLHF. In DNA form, the CDR3 reads TGTGCCAGCAGCTTCGGGGTGAGCTCCTATAATTCACCCCTCCACTTT.

The chain joins TRBV2 to TRBJ2-7, with 10 bases that match TRBD1. V shed 4 bases, J shed 4 bases, and the junction held 1 base outside the gene matches. There are 13 residues in the CDR3. Per the germline V gene, CDR1 is SNHLY and CDR2 is FYNNEI. Written as DNA, the CDR3 is TGTGCCAGCAGTGGGGACAGGGGTTACGAGCAGTACTTC. It encodes CASSGDRGYEQYF.

CDR3 DNA sequence: TGTGCCACCAGCAGAGATCCCGCCAGTTCCACATTGCCCAAAAACATTCAGTACTTC. It codes for CATSRDPASSTLPKNIQYF. The chain combines TRBV15 with TRBJ2-4; no firm D call. Trimming cost V 0 bases and J 2 bases, with 20 bases left between them. Germline loops: CDR1 LNHNV, CDR2 YYDKDF (reference sequence). The CDR3 has 19 amino acids.

J is TRBJ2-5 and V is TRBV5-4; 9 nucleotides agree with TRBD2. The CDR3 is 15 amino acids. Trimming at V came to 0 bases and at J to 2 bases, leaving 2 bases not matched to a gene. Per the germline V gene, CDR1 is SGHNT and CDR2 is YYREEE (reference sequence). This CDR3 is CASSLGRGGQETQYF. DNA for the CDR3: TGTGCCAGCAGCTTGGGGCGGGGGGGTCAAGAGACCCAGTACTTC.

The CDR3 DNA reads TGTGCCACCGGACATCTCAGCTCCTACAATGAGCAGTTCTTC. This sequence encodes CATGHLSSYNEQFF. The rearrangement joins TRBV2 to TRBJ2-1, with TRBD1 as a possible D gene (5 bases). Trimming removed 10 bases from V and 0 bases from J, with 13 bases in between. CDR3 length: 14 amino acids. Germline values: CDR1 SNHLY, CDR2 FYNNEI.

The chain joins TRBV19 to TRBJ2-3, with 8 bases identical to TRBD1. The V gene end was trimmed by 6 bases and the J gene end by 5 bases; junction bases not matched to a gene: 10. In germline, CDR1 is LNHDA, CDR2 SQIVND (reference sequence). The CDR3 covers 15 residues. CDR3 nucleotides: TGTGCCAGTAGGAAGAGTCCACAGGGGGAAGATACGCAGTATTTT. As protein: CASRKSPQGEDTQYF.

This rearrangement joins TRBV19 to TRBJ2-2; 8 bases map to TRBD2. The CDR3 length is 17 residues. The V and J ends lost 3 bases and 0 bases, in that order; junction bases with no gene match: 6. Germline values: CDR1 LNHDA, CDR2 SQIVND (reference sequence). The CDR3, as DNA: TGTGCCAGTAGTATTCGGCGGGGGGCTTCGAACACCGGGGAGCTGTTTTTT. It codes for CASSIRRGASNTGELFF.

The rearrangement links TRBV7-3 to TRBJ2-3; TRBD2 aligns across 9 bases. The germline V gene has CDR1 SGHTA and CDR2 FQGTGA. The J segment lost 0 bases and the V segment lost 3 bases, leaving 13 bases of the junction unmatched. The length of the CDR3 is 19 residues. CDR3 loop: CASSFTAGASGASTDTQYF. CDR3 nucleotides: TGTGCCAGCAGCTTTACTGCAGGCGCTAGCGGGGCTAGCACAGATACGCAGTATTTT.

The chain employs TRBV7-2 and TRBJ2-1; TRBD1 agrees at 7 bases. The V gene end was trimmed by 6 bases and the J gene end by 8 bases; junction bases not matched to a gene: 10. CDR3 size: 14 residues. Germline CDR1 is SGHTA and CDR2 is FQGNSA. CDR3 DNA: TGTGCCAGCAGTTTCACAGGGGAGAGGGATGAGCAGTTCTTC. Residues: CASSFTGERDEQFF. The full variable domain, its missing parts supplied by reference TRBV7-2 and TRBJ2-1, is GAGVSQSPSNKVTEKGKDVELRCDPISGHTALYWYRQSLGQGLEFLIYFQGNSAPDKSGLPSDRFSAERTGGSVSTLTIQRTQQEDSAVYLCASSFTGERDEQFFGPGTRLTVL.

This clone has only one observation. The CDR3 coding sequence is TGTGCCAGCAGAGGACTAGCGGGGGGGTGGGAGACCCAGTACTTC. Residues: CASRGLAGGWETQYF. This chain links TRBV7-2 with TRBJ2-5; 15 nucleotides line up with TRBD2. The CDR3 loop spans 15 amino acids. Trimming removed 6 bases from V and 5 bases from J; junction bases left unmatched: 4. The germline gives CDR1 SGHTA, CDR2 FQGNSA.

The chain joins TRBV2 to TRBJ2-6; D is unresolved. This CDR3 is 15 amino acids long. V lost 6 bases and J lost 0, with 9 bases in between. Germline CDR1 and CDR2: SNHLY and FYNNEI. The CDR3: CASRADPSGANVLTF. CDR3 coding DNA: TGTGCCAGCAGGGCCGATCCCTCTGGGGCCAACGTCCTGACTTTC.